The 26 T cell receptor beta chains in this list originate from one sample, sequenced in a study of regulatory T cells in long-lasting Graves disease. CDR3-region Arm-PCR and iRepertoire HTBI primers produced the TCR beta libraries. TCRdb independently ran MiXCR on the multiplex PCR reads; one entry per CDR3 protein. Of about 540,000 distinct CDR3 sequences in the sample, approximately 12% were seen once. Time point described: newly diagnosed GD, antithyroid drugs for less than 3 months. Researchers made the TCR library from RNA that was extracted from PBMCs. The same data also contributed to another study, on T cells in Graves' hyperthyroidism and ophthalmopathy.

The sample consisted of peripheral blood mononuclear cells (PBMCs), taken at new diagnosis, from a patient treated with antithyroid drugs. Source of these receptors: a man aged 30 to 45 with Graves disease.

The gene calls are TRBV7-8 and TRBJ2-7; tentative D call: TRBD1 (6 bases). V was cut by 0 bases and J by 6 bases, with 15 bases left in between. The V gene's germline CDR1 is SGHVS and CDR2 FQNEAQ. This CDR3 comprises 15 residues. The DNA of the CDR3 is TGTGCCAGCAGCTTAGCTCCAGGGGCCGCAGGCGAGCAGTACTTC. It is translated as CASSLAPGAAGEQYF.

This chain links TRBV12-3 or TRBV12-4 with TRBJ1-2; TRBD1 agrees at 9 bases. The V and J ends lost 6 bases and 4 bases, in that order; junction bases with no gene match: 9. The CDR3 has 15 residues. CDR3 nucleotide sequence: TGTGCCAGCAGCCAGGGACAGGGAGGCGGCTATGGCTACACCTTC. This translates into CASSQGQGGGYGYTF.

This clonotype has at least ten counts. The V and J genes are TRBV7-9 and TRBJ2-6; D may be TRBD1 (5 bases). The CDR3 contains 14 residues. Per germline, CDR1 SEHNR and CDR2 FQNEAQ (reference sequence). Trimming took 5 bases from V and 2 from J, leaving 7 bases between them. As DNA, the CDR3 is TGTGCCAGCAGCAAGGGGCCTGGGGCCAACGTCCTGACTTTC. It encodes CASSKGPGANVLTF. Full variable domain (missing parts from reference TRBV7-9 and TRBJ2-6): DTGVSQNPRHKITKRGQNVTFRCDPISEHNRLYWYRQTLGQGPEFLTYFQNEAQLEKSRLLSDRFSAERPKGSFSTLEIQRTEQGDSAMYLCASSKGPGANVLTFGAGSRLTVL.

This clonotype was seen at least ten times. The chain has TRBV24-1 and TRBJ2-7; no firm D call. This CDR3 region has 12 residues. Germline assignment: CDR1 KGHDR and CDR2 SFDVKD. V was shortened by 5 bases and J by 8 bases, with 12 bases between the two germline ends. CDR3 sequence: CATSATWGKQYF. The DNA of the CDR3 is TGTGCCACCAGTGCAACGTGGGGTAAGCAGTACTTC.

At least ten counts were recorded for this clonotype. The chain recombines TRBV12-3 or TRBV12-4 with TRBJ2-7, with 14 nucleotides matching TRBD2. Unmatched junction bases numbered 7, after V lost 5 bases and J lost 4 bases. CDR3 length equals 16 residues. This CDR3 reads CASSPVGTSGSYEQYF. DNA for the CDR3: TGTGCCAGCAGTCCGGTGGGGACTAGCGGGAGTTACGAGCAGTACTTC.

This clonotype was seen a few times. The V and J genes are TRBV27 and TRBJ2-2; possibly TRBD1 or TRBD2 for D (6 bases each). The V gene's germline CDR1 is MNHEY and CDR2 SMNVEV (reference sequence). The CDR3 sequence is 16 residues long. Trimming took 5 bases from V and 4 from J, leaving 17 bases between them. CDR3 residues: CASSPLGGRVTGELFF. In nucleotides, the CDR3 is TGTGCCAGCAGTCCCCTTGGGGGGCGTGTCACCGGGGAGCTGTTTTTT.

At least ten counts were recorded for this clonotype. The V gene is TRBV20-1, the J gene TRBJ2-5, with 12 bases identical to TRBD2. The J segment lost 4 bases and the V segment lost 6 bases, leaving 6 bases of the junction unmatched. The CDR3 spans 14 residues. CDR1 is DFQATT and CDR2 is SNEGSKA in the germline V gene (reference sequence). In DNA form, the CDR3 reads TGCAGTGCCAGCCTAGCGGGAGGGCTAGAGACCCAGTACTTC. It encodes CSASLAGGLETQYF.

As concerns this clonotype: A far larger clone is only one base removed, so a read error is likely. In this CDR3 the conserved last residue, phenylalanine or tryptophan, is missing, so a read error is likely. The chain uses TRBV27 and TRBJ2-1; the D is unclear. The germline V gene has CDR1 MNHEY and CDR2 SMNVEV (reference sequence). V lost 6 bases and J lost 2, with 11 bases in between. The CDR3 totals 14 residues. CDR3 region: CASRPGRTYNEQFL. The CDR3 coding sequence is TGTGCCAGCAGACCCGGACGGACCTACAATGAGCAGTTCCTC.

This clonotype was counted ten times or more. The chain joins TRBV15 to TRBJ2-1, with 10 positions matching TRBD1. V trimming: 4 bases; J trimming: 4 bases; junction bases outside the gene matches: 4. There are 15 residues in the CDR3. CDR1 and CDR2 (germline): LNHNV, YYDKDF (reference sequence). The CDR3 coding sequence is TGTGCCACCAGCATAGACAGGGGGCTTTACAATGAGCAGTTCTTC. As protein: CATSIDRGLYNEQFF.

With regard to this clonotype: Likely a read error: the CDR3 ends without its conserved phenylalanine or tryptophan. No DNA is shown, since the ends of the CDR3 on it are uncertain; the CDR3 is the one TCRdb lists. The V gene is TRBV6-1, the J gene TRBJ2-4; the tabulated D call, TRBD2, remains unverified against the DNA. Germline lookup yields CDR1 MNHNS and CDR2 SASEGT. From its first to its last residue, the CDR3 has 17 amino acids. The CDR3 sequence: CASSDLAGLAYEQYFGP.

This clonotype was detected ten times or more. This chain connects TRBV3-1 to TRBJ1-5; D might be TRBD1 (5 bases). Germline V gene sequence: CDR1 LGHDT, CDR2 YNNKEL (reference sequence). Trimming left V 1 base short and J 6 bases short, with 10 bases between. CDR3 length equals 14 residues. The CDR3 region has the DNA TGTGCCAGCAGCCAAGGGGGGAGGGTTCAGCCCCAGCATTTT. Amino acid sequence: CASSQGGRVQPQHF.

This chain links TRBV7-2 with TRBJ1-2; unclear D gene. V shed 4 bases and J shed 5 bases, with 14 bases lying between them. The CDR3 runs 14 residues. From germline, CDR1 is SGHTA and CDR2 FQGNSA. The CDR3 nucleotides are TGTGCCAGCAGCTCCCACCCTAACGGGTATGGCTACACCTTC. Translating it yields CASSSHPNGYGYTF.

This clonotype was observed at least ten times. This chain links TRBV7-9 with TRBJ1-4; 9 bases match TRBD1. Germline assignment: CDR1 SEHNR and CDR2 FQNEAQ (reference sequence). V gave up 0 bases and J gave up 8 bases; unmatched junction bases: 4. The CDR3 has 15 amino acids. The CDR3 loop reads CASSLAGQGYEKLFF. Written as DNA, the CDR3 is TGTGCCAGCAGCTTAGCAGGACAGGGGTACGAAAAACTGTTTTTT.

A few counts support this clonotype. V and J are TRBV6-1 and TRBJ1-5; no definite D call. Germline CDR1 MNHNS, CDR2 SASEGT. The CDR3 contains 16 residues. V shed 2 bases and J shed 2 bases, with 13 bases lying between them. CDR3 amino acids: CASSEWEFSGNQPQHF. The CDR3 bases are TGTGCCAGCAGTGAATGGGAGTTTTCGGGCAATCAGCCCCAGCATTTT.

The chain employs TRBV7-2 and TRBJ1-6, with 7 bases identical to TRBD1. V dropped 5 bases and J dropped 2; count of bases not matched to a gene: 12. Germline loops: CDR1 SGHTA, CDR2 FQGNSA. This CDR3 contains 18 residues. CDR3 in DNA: TGTGCCAGCAGCCACCGTTCGACAGGGATAGCCTATAATTCACCCCTCCACTTT. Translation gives CASSHRSTGIAYNSPLHF.

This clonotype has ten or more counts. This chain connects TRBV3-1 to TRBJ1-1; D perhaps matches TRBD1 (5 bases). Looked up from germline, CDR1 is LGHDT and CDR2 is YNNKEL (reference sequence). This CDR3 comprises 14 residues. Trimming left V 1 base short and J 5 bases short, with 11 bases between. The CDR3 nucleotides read TGTGCCAGCAGCCAAGGTTACACAGGAACTGAAGCTTTCTTT. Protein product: CASSQGYTGTEAFF.

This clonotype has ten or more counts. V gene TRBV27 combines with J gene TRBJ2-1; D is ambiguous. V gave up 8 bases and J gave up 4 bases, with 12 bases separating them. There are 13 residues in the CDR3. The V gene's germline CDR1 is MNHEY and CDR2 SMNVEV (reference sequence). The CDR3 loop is CASVRIGYNEQFF. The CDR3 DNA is TGTGCCAGCGTCCGGATTGGTTACAATGAGCAGTTCTTC.

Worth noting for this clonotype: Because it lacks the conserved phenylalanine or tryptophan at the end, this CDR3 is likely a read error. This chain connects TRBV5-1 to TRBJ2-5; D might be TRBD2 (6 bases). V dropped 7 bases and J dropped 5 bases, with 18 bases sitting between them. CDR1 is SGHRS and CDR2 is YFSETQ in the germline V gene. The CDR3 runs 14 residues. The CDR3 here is CASRGGIFQETQYL. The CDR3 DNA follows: TGCGCCAGCCGGGGCGGGATCTTCCAGGAGACCCAGTACCTC.

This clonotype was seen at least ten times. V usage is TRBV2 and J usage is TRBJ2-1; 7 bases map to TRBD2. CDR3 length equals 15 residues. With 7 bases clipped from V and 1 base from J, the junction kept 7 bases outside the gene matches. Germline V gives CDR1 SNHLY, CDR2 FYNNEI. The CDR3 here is CASTTLSGSYNEQFF. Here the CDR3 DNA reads TGTGCCAGCACCACACTTAGCGGGTCCTACAATGAGCAGTTCTTC.

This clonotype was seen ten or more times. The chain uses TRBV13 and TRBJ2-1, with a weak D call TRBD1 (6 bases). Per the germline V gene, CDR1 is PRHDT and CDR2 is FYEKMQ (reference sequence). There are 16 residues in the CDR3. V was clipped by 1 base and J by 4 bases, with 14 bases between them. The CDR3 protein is CASSLASKGVYNEQFF. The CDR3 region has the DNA TGTGCCAGCAGCTTAGCCAGTAAGGGGGTGTACAATGAGCAGTTCTTC.

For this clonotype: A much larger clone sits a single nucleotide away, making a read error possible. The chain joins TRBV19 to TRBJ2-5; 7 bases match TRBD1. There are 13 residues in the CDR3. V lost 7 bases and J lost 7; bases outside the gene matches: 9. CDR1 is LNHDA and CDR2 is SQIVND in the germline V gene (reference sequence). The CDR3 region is CASTRDRGVTQYF. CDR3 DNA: TGTGCCAGTACCCGGGACAGAGGCGTGACCCAGTACTTC.

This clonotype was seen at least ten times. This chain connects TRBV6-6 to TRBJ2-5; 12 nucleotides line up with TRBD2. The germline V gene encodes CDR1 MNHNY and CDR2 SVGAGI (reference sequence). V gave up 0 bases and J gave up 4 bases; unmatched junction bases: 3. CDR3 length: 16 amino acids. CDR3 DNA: TGTGCCAGCAGTTACTCGACTAGCGGGAGTGGAGAGACCCAGTACTTC. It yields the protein CASSYSTSGSGETQYF.

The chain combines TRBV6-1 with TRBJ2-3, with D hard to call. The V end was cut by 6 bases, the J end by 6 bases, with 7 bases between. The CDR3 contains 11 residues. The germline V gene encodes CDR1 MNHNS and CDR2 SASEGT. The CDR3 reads CASRLWDTQYF. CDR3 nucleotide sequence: TGTGCCAGCAGACTTTGGGATACGCAGTATTTT.

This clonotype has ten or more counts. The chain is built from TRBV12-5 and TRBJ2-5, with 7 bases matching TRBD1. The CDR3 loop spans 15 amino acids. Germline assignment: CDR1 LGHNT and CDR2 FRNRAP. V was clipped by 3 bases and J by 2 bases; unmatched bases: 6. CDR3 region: CASGFRDRPQETQYF. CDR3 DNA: TGTGCTAGTGGTTTCCGGGACAGACCTCAAGAGACCCAGTACTTC.

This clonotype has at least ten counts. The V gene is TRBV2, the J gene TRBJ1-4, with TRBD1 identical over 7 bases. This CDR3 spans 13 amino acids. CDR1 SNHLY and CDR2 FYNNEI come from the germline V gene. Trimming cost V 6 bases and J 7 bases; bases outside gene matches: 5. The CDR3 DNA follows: TGTGCCAGCAGGGGACAGCTCGGTGAAAAACTGTTTTTT. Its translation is CASRGQLGEKLFF.

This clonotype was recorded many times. The CDR3 DNA sequence: TGTGCCAGCAGTTACGAGGGACCTCCGGGGTACGAGCAGTACTTC. Encoded protein: CASSYEGPPGYEQYF. The genes are TRBV6-5 and TRBJ2-7; D is possibly TRBD1 or TRBD2 (5 bases each). The ends were cut back, 2 bases at V and 4 bases at J, with 15 bases in the middle. Per germline, CDR1 MNHEY and CDR2 SVGAGI. This CDR3 is 15 amino acids long.